Shown below are 15 T cell receptor beta chains from a single sample sequenced in a study of T cell repertoires in cytomegalovirus infection. No antigen has been identified for these receptors. TCRdb called the reads again in MiXCR, with one record for every CDR3 protein. The table shows some 800,000 distinct CDR3 sequences, with 30% to 35% occurring only once. Source: cultured CD8+ T cells from PBMCs, taken from culture after CMV antigen stimulation. These TCRs come from a human donor in good health (CMV status not recorded). Some clones in this sample may be carry-over from other donors' samples.

This clonotype was seen only a few times. CDR3 protein: CASSQERLYEQYF. The CDR3, as DNA: TGCGCCAGCAGCCAAGAAAGGCTTTACGAGCAGTACTTC. The chain recombines TRBV4-1 with TRBJ2-7; unclear D gene. The CDR3 has 13 residues. From germline, CDR1 is MGHRA and CDR2 YSYEKL. Trimming cost V 0 bases and J 4 bases, with 7 bases left between them.

This clonotype was observed a handful of times. This chain connects TRBV7-8 to TRBJ2-4; TRBD1 matches at 8 bases. V shed 5 bases, J shed 1 base, and the junction held 7 bases outside the gene matches. The germline V gene encodes CDR1 SGHVS and CDR2 FQNEAQ. This CDR3 contains 16 residues. CDR3 in amino acids: CASSATGGIAKNIQYF. CDR3 DNA sequence: TGTGCCAGCAGCGCTACAGGGGGAATCGCCAAAAACATTCAGTACTTC.

The chain couples TRBV7-9 to TRBJ1-1; D unresolved. Germline loops: CDR1 SEHNR, CDR2 FQNEAQ (reference sequence). The CDR3 totals 14 residues. Trimming shortened V by 4 bases and J by 4 bases, and 13 bases separated the two germline ends. The CDR3 DNA sequence: TGTGCCAGCAGCTCTACCAATCCGACCACTGAAGCTTTCTTT. Amino acids: CASSSTNPTTEAFF.

This clonotype was seen a few times. The chain recombines TRBV7-2 with TRBJ1-2; the D is unclear. Germline V CDR1 and CDR2: SGHTA, FQGNSA. Deletions cut 2 bases from V and 4 bases from J, with 17 bases between. There are 16 residues in the CDR3. CDR3 coding DNA: TGTGCCAGCAGCTTACTGAGCCAGTACTTGGGCTATGGCTACACCTTC. Residues: CASSLLSQYLGYGYTF.

This chain uses TRBV29-1 with TRBJ2-7; 7 bases fit TRBD1. The length of the CDR3 is 12 residues. The V gene end was trimmed by 4 bases and the J gene end by 3 bases; junction bases not matched to a gene: 3. CDR1 SQVTM and CDR2 ANQGSEA come from the germline V gene. CDR3 coding DNA: TGCAGCGTTGTAGGGACAGACTACGAGCAGTACTTC. It codes for CSVVGTDYEQYF.

This clonotype was observed a few times. The chain uses TRBV7-3 and TRBJ2-2; D gene ambiguous. The germline V and J ends were trimmed by 4 bases and 8 bases, with 8 bases remaining between them. Germline-derived CDR1 and CDR2 are SGHTA and FQGTGA. CDR3 size: 12 residues. The CDR3 nucleotides read TGTGCCAGCAGCTACCCGGAAGGGGAGCTGTTTTTT. Encoded protein: CASSYPEGELFF.

The V call is TRBV29-1, the J call TRBJ2-2; D not certain. CDR1 and CDR2 from the germline V gene are SQVTM and ANQGSEA. V was trimmed by 7 bases and J by 7 bases, leaving 10 bases between them. The CDR3 extends over 11 amino acids. CDR3 in DNA: TGCAGCGCCAGGTTTAGCGGGGAGCTGTTTTTT. Encoded protein: CSARFSGELFF.

The rearrangement joins TRBV27 to TRBJ1-1; perhaps TRBD1 as D (6 bases). Between the trimmed V and J ends, which lost 6 bases and 12 bases, there was a span of 17 bases. The CDR3 sequence is 12 residues long. Per the germline V gene, CDR1 is MNHEY and CDR2 is SMNVEV (reference sequence). CDR3 DNA sequence: TGTGCCAGCAGCCCGGGGGGGGGGGCGACTTTCTTT. Its protein is CASSPGGGATFF.

The genes are TRBV19 and TRBJ1-1, with 7 bases matching TRBD1. The CDR3 is 15 amino acids. CDR1 and CDR2 from the germline V gene are LNHDA and SQIVND (reference sequence). With V trimmed by 7 bases and J by 6 bases, 14 bases remained unmatched. The CDR3 reads CASIRRGRVGAEAFF. DNA for the CDR3: TGTGCCAGTATCCGCAGGGGGAGGGTTGGCGCTGAAGCTTTCTTT. Supplemented by reference TRBV19 and TRBJ1-1, the full variable domain reads DGGITQSPKYLFRKEGQNVTLSCEQNLNHDAMYWYRQDPGQGLRLIYYSQIVNDFQKGDIAEGYSVSREKKESFPLTVTSAQKNPTAFYLCASIRRGRVGAEAFFGQGTRLTVV.

This clonotype came up many times. This rearrangement joins TRBV7-2 to TRBJ1-6; TRBD1 might be the D (6 bases). Germline CDR1 is SGHTA and CDR2 is FQGNSA. The CDR3 covers 15 residues. V lost 9 bases and J 8 bases, leaving 20 bases between the germline ends. CDR3 sequence: CASKSSQGPYSPLHF. Here the CDR3 DNA reads TGTGCCAGTAAATCTTCCCAGGGGCCGTATTCACCCCTCCACTTT. Full variable domain (missing parts from reference TRBV7-2 and TRBJ1-6): GAGVSQSPSNKVTEKGKDVELRCDPISGHTALYWYRQSLGQGLEFLIYFQGNSAPDKSGLPSDRFSAERTGGSVSTLTIQRTQQEDSAVYLCASKSSQGPYSPLHFGNGTRLTVT.

This clonotype was counted a few times. The chain uses TRBV25-1 and TRBJ1-1; D gene ambiguous. The CDR3 length is 13 residues. Looked up from germline, CDR1 is MGHDK and CDR2 is SYGVNS. V shed 7 bases and J shed 0 bases, with 9 bases lying between them. CDR3 residues: CASISAMNTEAFF. The CDR3, as DNA: TGTGCCAGCATATCAGCCATGAACACTGAAGCTTTCTTT. The whole variable domain, remainder taken from reference TRBV25-1 and TRBJ1-1, is EADIYQTPRYLVIGTGKKITLECSQTMGHDKMYWYQQDPGMELHLIHYSYGVNSTEKGDLSSESTVSRIRTEHFPLTLESARPSHTSQYLCASISAMNTEAFFGQGTRLTVV.

The chain carries TRBV20-1 and TRBJ2-7, with TRBD1 matching 10 bases. Germline CDR1 and CDR2: DFQATT and SNEGSKA (reference sequence). The CDR3 covers 15 residues. V shed 6 bases and J 4 bases; nucleotides not matched to a gene: 12. In DNA form, the CDR3 reads TGCAGTGCGACCCCCCCGGGACAGGGGAGATACGAGCAGTACTTC. Residues: CSATPPGQGRYEQYF.

This clonotype was counted many times. The chain couples TRBV7-2 to TRBJ2-3, with D possibly being TRBD1 (5 bases). From germline, CDR1 is SGHTA and CDR2 FQGNSA. The V gene lost 2 bases and the J gene lost 4 bases, with 16 bases spanning the gap. This CDR3 contains 16 residues. In DNA, the CDR3 is TGTGCCAGCAGCTTATACGGACAAGGCTATCCAGATACGCAGTATTTT. This codes for CASSLYGQGYPDTQYF.

The chain combines TRBV27 with TRBJ1-2; the match to TRBD1 covers 8 bases. CDR1 is MNHEY, CDR2 SMNVEV, per germline (reference sequence). Germline trimming cut 6 bases from V and 2 bases from J; bases unmatched to any gene: 5. There are 14 residues in the CDR3. CDR3 loop: CASRPRDRNYGYTF. The CDR3, as DNA: TGTGCCAGCAGGCCCCGGGACAGGAACTATGGCTACACCTTC.

This clonotype was counted only a few times. The chain links TRBV4-1 to TRBJ1-1; no definite D call. The germline CDR1 and CDR2 sequences are MGHRA and YSYEKL. The length of the CDR3 is 16 residues. V gave up 1 base and J gave up 0 bases, with 12 bases separating them. CDR3 sequence: CASSQVVGILNTEAFF. The CDR3 region has the DNA TGCGCCAGCAGCCAAGTTGTTGGGATCCTGAACACTGAAGCTTTCTTT.